The 17 T cell receptor beta chains below come from one sample, sequenced in a study of blood T cell repertoires in COVID-19. The table came from immunoSEQ multiplex PCR; TCRdb's copy has only in-frame clones and leaves some out. The sample lists 250,000 to 300,000 clones; 60% to 75% were seen once. Sequencing was carried out using peripheral blood. The receptor source for this set is a woman aged 80 or older with acute or convalescent COVID-19.

The chain couples TRBV6-5 to TRBJ1-2; weak D call: TRBD1 (5 bases). Germline CDR1 MNHEY, CDR2 SVGAGI. Trimming took off 10 bases at V and 3 bases at J, with 21 bases between the two ends. CDR3 size: 15 residues. The CDR3: CAIPQSGAVYYGYTF. In DNA, the CDR3 is TGTGCCATTCCCCAAAGCGGGGCAGTTTACTATGGCTACACCTTC.

The rearrangement joins TRBV30 to TRBJ1-5; D is possibly TRBD1 (5 bases). CDR1 is GTSNPN, CDR2 SVGIG, per germline (reference sequence). V gave up 2 bases and J gave up 4 bases, with 6 bases separating them. The CDR3 is 12 residues long. CDR3 bases: TGTGCCTGGAGTTCAGGGAATCAGCCCCAGCATTTT. Protein: CAWSSGNQPQHF. Based on the CDR3 plus reference TRBV30 and TRBJ1-5, the full variable domain is SQTIHQWPATLVQPVGSPLSLECTVEGTSNPNLYWYRQAAGRGLQLLFYSVGIGQISSEVPQNLSASRPQDRQFILSSKKLLLSDSGFYLCAWSSGNQPQHFGDGTRLSIL.

This clone was counted a few times. The rearrangement joins TRBV29-1 to TRBJ2-1; 12 nucleotides line up with TRBD2. The germline V gene has CDR1 SQVTM and CDR2 ANQGSEA. CDR3 length: 15 residues. Trimming cost V 4 bases and J 2 bases; bases outside gene matches: 3. This CDR3 is CSVGASGRAYNEQFF. The CDR3 nucleotides are TGCAGCGTTGGCGCTAGCGGGAGGGCCTACAATGAGCAGTTCTTC.

This clone was observed a handful of times. The chain uses TRBV10-3 and TRBJ1-1; TRBD1 matches 9 bases. V dropped 0 bases and J dropped 7; count of bases not matched to a gene: 3. CDR1 ENHRY and CDR2 SYGVKD come from the germline V gene. This CDR3 spans 14 amino acids. The CDR3 here is CAISESDRGGEAFF. CDR3 sequence (DNA): TGTGCCATCAGTGAGTCCGACAGGGGGGGTGAAGCTTTCTTT.

The chain joins TRBV11-2 to TRBJ2-3; maybe TRBD2 (5 bases). Per the germline V gene, CDR1 is SGHAT and CDR2 is FQNNGV. This CDR3 contains 15 residues. Trimming stripped 4 bases from V and 4 bases from J, with 15 bases between. Here the CDR3 reads CASSSHLGSADTQYF. CDR3 DNA: TGTGCCAGCAGCTCCCATCTGGGGAGCGCAGATACGCAGTATTTT.

V is TRBV19 and J is TRBJ1-5; possible D gene TRBD1, 5 bases. The CDR3 runs 13 residues. V lost 6 bases and J 7 bases, leaving 13 bases between the germline ends. CDR1 and CDR2 from the germline V gene are LNHDA and SQIVND (reference sequence). CDR3 amino acids: CASRDQGVQPQHF. The CDR3 nucleotides are TGTGCCAGTAGAGACCAGGGTGTCCAGCCCCAGCATTTT.

The chain recombines TRBV18 with TRBJ1-5; 8 bases are a match to TRBD1. J was trimmed by 8 bases and V by 4 bases; bases with no gene match: 10. Germline assignment: CDR1 KGHSH and CDR2 LQKENI. The CDR3 runs to 15 residues. CDR3 amino acids: CASSLRDRSLEPQHF. DNA of the CDR3: TGTGCCAGCTCACTCCGGGACAGGTCCTTAGAGCCCCAGCATTTT.

As regards this clone: Different DNA sequences within this sample yield the same CDR3. The chain carries TRBV30 and TRBJ1-1; no reliable D call. V was pared by 0 bases and J by 3 bases, with 14 bases between. Germline CDR1 is GTSNPN and CDR2 is SVGIG (reference sequence). There are 15 residues in the CDR3. The CDR3 region has the DNA TGTGCCTGGAGTGTACCGGGGATCGGTCACACTGAAGCTTTCTTT. Protein sequence: CAWSVPGIGHTEAFF.

This chain uses TRBV5-1 with TRBJ2-2; 10 nucleotides agree with TRBD2. CDR3 length: 16 amino acids. Losses at the gene ends were 5 bases for V and 0 bases for J; bases not matched to a gene: 4. Germline CDR1 is SGHRS and CDR2 is YFSETQ. CDR3 DNA: TGCGCCAGCAGGGATGGACTAGCGGCGAACACCGGGGAGCTGTTTTTT. It encodes CASRDGLAANTGELFF.

For the CDR3, the DNA is TGTGCCATCAGCCCTGGCCCAGGGGGAGAATTTGGGTATGAGCAGTTCTTC. This sequence encodes CAISPGPGGEFGYEQFF. The chain is built from TRBV10-3 and TRBJ2-1, with TRBD1 identical over 7 bases. The CDR3 is made up of 17 amino acids. V trimming: 6 bases; J trimming: 8 bases; junction bases outside the gene matches: 19. Germline values: CDR1 ENHRY, CDR2 SYGVKD.

There are a few counts of this clone. This chain connects TRBV10-3 to TRBJ2-1, with a possible D match to TRBD2 (6 bases). Germline V lookup: CDR1 ENHRY, CDR2 SYGVKD. V was cut by 7 bases and J by 0 bases, with 10 bases left in between. There are 14 residues in the CDR3. CDR3 in DNA: TGTGCCATCATGGGGGGACCCTCCTACAATGAGCAGTTCTTC. Translation: CAIMGGPSYNEQFF.

The J gene is TRBJ2-1, the V gene TRBV7-2; the match to TRBD1 covers 8 bases. The CDR3 has 13 amino acids. V was pared by 1 base and J by 13 bases, with 6 bases of the junction left unmatched. Germline V gene data show CDR1 as SGHTA and CDR2 as FQGNSA. CDR3 nucleotide sequence: TGTGCCAGCAGCTTAGTTGTCGGACAGGGACAGTTCTTC. Its translation is CASSLVVGQGQFF. Supplemented by reference TRBV7-2 and TRBJ2-1, the full variable domain reads GAGVSQSPSNKVTEKGKDVELRCDPISGHTALYWYRQSLGQGLEFLIYFQGNSAPDKSGLPSDRFSAERTGGSVSTLTIQRTQQEDSAVYLCASSLVVGQGQFFGPGTRLTVL.

The J gene is TRBJ2-2, the V gene TRBV29-1, with D maybe TRBD1 (6 bases). The germline V and J ends were trimmed by 7 bases and 1 base, with 10 bases remaining between them. Germline CDR1 and CDR2: SQVTM and ANQGSEA. The CDR3 loop spans 13 amino acids. The CDR3: CSGSDRNTGELFF. CDR3 nucleotide sequence: TGCAGCGGCTCGGACAGGAACACCGGGGAGCTGTTTTTT.

J is TRBJ1-3 and V is TRBV29-1; D not resolved. V lost 6 bases and J lost 4, with 10 bases in between. The CDR3 length is 12 residues. From germline, CDR1 is SQVTM and CDR2 ANQGSEA. The CDR3 bases are TGCAGCGTGAAAGGGAGCGGAAACACCATATATTTT. Protein: CSVKGSGNTIYF.

CDR3 nucleotide sequence: TGTGCCGCAGCGCAGGGGCTGGGTGGAAACACCATATATTTT. This sequence encodes CAAAQGLGGNTIYF. The V gene is TRBV28, the J gene TRBJ1-3, with D perhaps TRBD1 (6 bases). This CDR3 contains 14 residues. The V end lost 11 bases, the J end lost 3 bases, and 17 bases lay between the germline ends. Germline CDR1 reads MDHEN; CDR2 reads SYDVKM.

This rearrangement joins TRBV6-5 to TRBJ2-7, with 8 positions matching TRBD1. Unmatched junction bases numbered 8, after V lost 6 bases and J lost 7 bases. Germline-derived CDR1 and CDR2 are MNHEY and SVGAGI. This CDR3 spans 13 amino acids. CDR3 residues: CASRRQGPGEQYF. The CDR3 bases are TGTGCCAGCAGGCGACAGGGGCCGGGGGAGCAGTACTTC.

In its sample, this clone was seen once. The chain combines TRBV19 with TRBJ2-1; TRBD1 aligns across 7 bases. The CDR3 contains 16 residues. J gave up 7 bases and V 6 bases, and 15 bases lay outside the gene matches. CDR1 and CDR2 (germline): LNHDA, SQIVND (reference sequence). The CDR3 region has the DNA TGTGCCAGTAGCAGAACCGGGACAGCCCCTCCAAATGAGCAGTTCTTC. It specifies CASSRTGTAPPNEQFF.